This T cell receptor (beta chain) was obtained from a study of blood T cell repertoires in COVID-19. Sequencing used immunoSEQ multiplex PCR; TCRdb keeps in-frame clones, though not all of them. This table has about 120,000 clones, roughly 85% appearing once. Germline trimming cut 1 base from V and 3 bases from J; bases unmatched to any gene: 4. The CDR3 sequence is 16 residues long. From germline, CDR1 is SGHTA and CDR2 FQGNSA. This chain joins TRBV7-2 and TRBJ2-1; 9 bases align to TRBD1. The sequence was obtained from a human donor in a cohort sampled during active COVID-19. Sequenced sample: peripheral blood. The CDR3 region is CASSLVAGQGYNEQFF. The DNA for the CDR3 is TGTGCCAGCAGCTTAGTTGCGGGACAGGGCTACAATGAGCAGTTCTTC.